This T cell receptor (beta chain) was sequenced in a study of shared clonotypes between healthy human individuals (TCRdb year 2020). Regarding the study in general: The cohort included three men and two women between 18 and 49 years of age. To estimate repertoire size and how much clonotype sharing occurs between individuals, the study deeply sequenced the blood TCR repertoires of a handful of healthy adults. For each donor, three plates each were used for CD4 naive and CD4 memory, two plates were used for CD8 naive, and one plate was used for CD8 memory. Leukapheresis yielded between about 0.85 and 10 billion PBMCs per donor. Different laboratories and diverse techniques were used to prepare libraries and sequence TCR repertoires, to increase sequencing depth and limit assay-specific biases.

Trimming accounts for 3 bases at V and 5 bases at J, while the number of junction bases matched to no gene is 3. The germline V gene yields SQVTM for CDR1 and ANQGSEA for CDR2. The CDR3 has 14 amino acids, counting the end cysteine and phenylalanine. Of all the DNA, just the CDR3 is kept, 42 bases in frame from base 1. Using the deep immunoSEQ assay, multiplex PCR amplified TCR CDR3 regions from genomic DNA. Extracted genomic DNA from each cell subset was spread evenly across all wells of several immunoSEQ 96-well plates, with each plate serving as a replicate. For sorted subsets, each replicate PCR was loaded with 200 ng genomic DNA, equivalent to 25,000 to 30,000 T cell genomes. Purified libraries were measured with a Qubit 3.0 fluorometer, size-checked on a Bioanalyzer 2100, and measured again with the KAPA Library Quantification kit. Every immunoSEQ 96-well plate was sequenced on a separate single-read 150-cycle Illumina NextSeq 550 flow cell. In the authors' own workflow: The immunoSEQ output contained only junctional sequences without quality scores, so filtering could not match that applied to full-length reads. Sequences were annotated with PyIR, a Python wrapper for IgBLAST v1.9, using IMGT germline references to assign V/J genes and CDR3. Reads were removed for weak V/J assignments (E-value above 1e-6), missing CDR3, stop codons, out-of-frame junctions, or ambiguous translated residues. A V3J clonotype was defined by an identical inferred V gene, J gene, and CDR3 amino acid sequence. To compute the percentage overlap between repertoires, the number of shared unique clonotypes was divided by the size of the smaller repertoire. Richness of each repertoire was evaluated using RTK rarefaction, the Chao1 estimator, and Recon v2.1 estimates of unobserved clonotypes. OLGA was used to compute generation probabilities for all TCRbeta clonotypes that the gDNA method yielded from a handful of donors. Not all clones reach the TCRdb copy of this immuneACCESS table, which keeps in-frame sequences only. Checked studies attribute under half of the gap to unresolved V genes and leave the rest unexplained. The V and J calls and clone size are taken from that table; D and trimming were inferred from the DNA. The sample yields around 1.9 million clones; roughly 91% were counted once. Around 1.7% of the sample comes from the top ten.

Of note for this clone: The specificity of this receptor is unknown. Base qualities are not recorded, but no much larger clone differs from it by a single base.

For the CD8 naive samples, CD45RO-negative cells were positively selected for CCR7, yielding a CD45RA+CCR7+ population from which TemRA cells were excluded. Donors were healthy HIV-negative adults with no recently reported acute infections or vaccinations. All donors were Caucasian adults living in Nashville, Tennessee, USA. Blood was collected by leukapheresis, and PBMCs were isolated by Ficoll-Histopaque density gradient centrifugation and then cryopreserved in liquid nitrogen vapor phase. Analytical flow cytometry was used to check the purity and quantity of every magnetically sorted T cell population. Genomic DNA was isolated from every sorted fraction and measured by UV absorbance on a Nanodrop 2000c. Overall study outcomes, separate from this receptor: Compared with non-shared clonotypes, the clonotypes found in all four sorted-subset donors had higher generation probabilities. Across a handful of donors, around 5.4% of naive CD4, approximately 3.6% of naive CD8, under 2.5% of memory CD4, and approximately 0.4% of memory CD8 clonotypes were shared. Sampling was restricted to blood, and TCR repertoires in tissue are likely to differ from TCR repertoires in blood. The small number of donors limited the genetic and exposure-history diversity represented. Rarefaction of sorted-subset datasets indicated incomplete sequencing despite the large sequencing depth. Pairwise subsampling indicated that sequencing depth was expected to affect the degree of clonotype sharing among donors. Estimated clonotype richness was generally larger for naive than for memory subsets.

Sequenced material: naive CD8+ T cells from PBMCs. This specimen's cell subset or site label, per the study, means: CD45RA+CCR7+. The receptor chain draws on TRBV29-1 and TRBJ2-1; TRBD2 lines up with 11 middle nucleotides. This TCR came from a man aged 18-30 years in good health. Some clones in this sample may be carry-over from other donors' samples. The base sequence is TGCAGCGTTGATCTAGCGGGAGGCAACAATGAGCAGTTCTTC. Its protein is CSVDLAGGNNEQFF.